The T cell receptor (beta chain) under discussion was sequenced for a study of CD8 T cells in Susac syndrome (dated 2019 in TCRdb). Regarding the research as a whole: The study used repertoire sequencing to test whether antigen drove CD8+ T cell activation and differentiation in Susac syndrome.

The germline V gene (reference sequence) provides CDR1 LNHNV and CDR2 YYDKDF. Inclusive of the bounding cysteine and phenylalanine, the CDR3 is 12 residues long. Only CDR3 DNA is held: 36 bases, read in frame from base 1. The junction carries 14 bases between V and J, which are trimmed by 6 bases and 11 bases respectively. General conclusions and limits of the study: The TCR sequencing and HLA analysis was acknowledged to have included a relatively small number of individuals.

RNA was extracted using the RNeasy kit, and roughly 0.5 to 1 microgram was reverse transcribed with random hexamers. TCR beta CDR3 regions were amplified with the immunoSEQ multiplex PCR assay covering 54 Vbeta and 13 Jbeta segments. PCR amplification bias was corrected using a synthetic template baseline for primer optimization and computational correction. The study's own analysis went as follows. Reads were annotated to V, D and J genes according to IMGT and were analyzed with immunoSEQ Analyzer, with only productive sequences retained. To calculate clonality, Shannon entropy was normalized by log2 of the number of productive unique sequences and then subtracted from one. Public and private clones were assessed among the 100 most prevalent clones of each patient and control. Susac-specific clones were defined as absent from healthy and MS cohorts, over a thousand published viral clones and other ImmuneACCESS disease sequences. TCRdb applied fastp at Q25 and MiXCR to the public reads, then kept only in-frame beta chains. When rows share a CDR3 protein, they turn into one entry using the most common DNA and genes. V and J calls and clone size were set by TCRdb, not the authors. This sample lists some 260,000 distinct CDR3 sequences; around 93% were detected once. The top ten constitute about 0.07% of the sample.

Peripheral blood CD8+ and CD4+ T cells from healthy donors, Susac syndrome patients and multiple sclerosis patients were profiled by high-throughput TCR beta sequencing. The multiple sclerosis controls were treatment-naive patients whose relapsing-remitting disease, either stable or active, fulfilled the revised McDonald criteria. Bulk CD8+ and CD4+ T cells were purified by magnetic negative isolation, while CD8+ TEMRA cells were enriched using FACS. Blood was drawn into EDTA tubes, processed within 24 hours, and PBMCs were isolated by density gradient centrifugation. PBMCs destined for TCR sequencing were cryopreserved in liquid nitrogen and later thawed in a 37 °C water bath. The sorted or isolated CD4+, CD8+ and CD8+ TEMRA cells had a purity of 90% or higher. About this clonotype: The antigen it recognizes is unknown. The input lacks base qualities; no much larger clone sits a single base away.

The chain links TRBV15 with TRBJ1-5; the D gene is perhaps TRBD1, on 6 matching bases. Specimen: CD4+ T cells from PBMCs. This TCR was sampled from a human donor with multiple sclerosis. For the CDR3, the sequence is CATRRGDETQHF. The DNA reads TGTGCCACCAGGAGGGGGGACGAGACCCAGCATTTT.